This TCR beta chain was obtained from a study of OX40 agonist ivuxolimab in advanced cancers. The overall study: Ivuxolimab, which is an agonistic anti-OX40 (CD134) antibody, was administered to the patients. Partial responses were observed in three patients, of whom one had hepatocellular carcinoma and two had cutaneous melanoma. Aged about 20 to 85 with a mean of approximately 57 years, they were roughly 83% male.

CDR3 size: 14 residues. The V gene's germline CDR1 is SNHLY and CDR2 FYNNEI. Study findings and constraints: CD8+ T cells averaged more expanded clones than CD4+.

Measured with immunoSEQ multiplex PCR; TCRdb has only the in-frame clones, and not every one. Of about 120,000 clones in the sample, 80% to 90% are singletons; the top ten hold 0.55%. As concerns this clone: Its antigen is undetermined.

This receptor was taken from an adult with an advanced solid tumor such as melanoma, head and neck, liver or kidney cancer. The gene calls are TRBV2 and TRBJ2-5; D gene ambiguous. The DNA matches TRBJ2-7 better at its end, which makes the J call doubtful. The source was CD4+ or CD8+ T cells sorted from blood, collected in a trial of the OX40 agonist ivuxolimab. CDR3 residues: CASRPAPNSYEQYF. The CDR3, as DNA: TGTGCCAGCCGCCCGGCTCCCAACTCCTACGAGCAGTACTTC.